These T cell receptor beta chains were read from a single sample in a study of cytomegalovirus exposure and HLA in healthy donors. TCRdb keeps only in-frame clones here, not all; method: immunoSEQ multiplex PCR. The sample holds around 120,000 clones; approximately 86% are singletons and the top ten take roughly 1.7%. The sequenced sample consisted of PBMCs. The source is a boy aged 5-17 years in good health and CMV-seronegative. Each CDR3 is given with its conserved first and last residue. The order of the fields is CDR3 protein, CDR3 DNA, clone size, J gene, D gene, V gene. The D gene is left open where the match is weak. Some rows have no size entry. The others give once, few or many, or a class for an expanded clone.

CDR3: CASRQTGNNQPQHF; DNA: TGTGCCAGCAGACAGACAGGGAACAATCAGCCCCAGCATTTT; size: .; J: TRBJ1-5; D: TRBD1; V: TRBV25-1
CDR3: CASSIGTVLNTEAFF; DNA: TGTGCCAGCTCAATCGGGACAGTATTGAACACTGAAGCTTTCTTT; size: .; J: TRBJ1-1; D: TRBD1; V: TRBV2
CDR3: CASSLGLLAGLDTQYF; DNA: TGTGCCAGCAGCTTAGGACTACTAGCGGGGCTAGATACGCAGTATTTT; size: .; J: TRBJ2-3; D: TRBD2; V: TRBV7-2
CDR3: CASSQEGSKGRDTQYF; DNA: TGTGCCAGCAGCCAAGAAGGGTCGAAGGGGAGGGATACGCAGTATTTT; size: once; J: TRBJ2-3; D: .; V: TRBV4-2
CDR3: CASSEMPGVGYTF; DNA: TGTGCCAGCAGTGAAATGCCAGGGGTTGGCTACACCTTC; size: .; J: TRBJ1-2; D: .; V: TRBV2
CDR3: CASSQTGQYNEQFF; DNA: TGCGCCAGCAGCCAGACAGGGCAATACAATGAGCAGTTCTTC; size: .; J: TRBJ2-1; D: TRBD1; V: TRBV5-1
CDR3: CASSEPDSREQYF; DNA: TGTGCCAGCAGTGAACCCGACAGCCGGGAGCAGTACTTC; size: .; J: TRBJ2-7; D: .; V: TRBV2
CDR3: CASSLGGGIYEQYF; DNA: TGCGCCAGCAGCTTGGGAGGGGGAATCTACGAGCAGTACTTC; size: .; J: TRBJ2-7; D: .; V: TRBV5-1
CDR3: CASSPGLTNEQFF; DNA: TGTGCCAGTAGCCCGGGACTAACCAATGAGCAGTTCTTC; size: .; J: TRBJ2-1; D: TRBD2; V: TRBV19
CDR3: CASSEGQGGQPQHF; DNA: TGCGCCAGCAGTGAAGGGCAGGGGGGTCAGCCCCAGCATTTT; size: few; J: TRBJ1-5; D: TRBD1; V: TRBV10-2
CDR3: CSVIGQGDQPQHF; DNA: TGCAGCGTCATAGGACAGGGGGATCAGCCCCAGCATTTT; size: .; J: TRBJ1-5; D: TRBD1; V: TRBV29-1
CDR3: CASSFSIPSADNYEQYF; DNA: TGTGCCAGCAGCTTCTCTATTCCCTCCGCGGACAACTACGAGCAGTACTTC; size: .; J: TRBJ2-7; D: .; V: TRBV5-6
CDR3: CASSRELAGGSNEQYF; DNA: TGTGCCAGCAGCCGAGAACTAGCGGGAGGCTCCAACGAGCAGTACTTC; size: .; J: TRBJ2-7; D: TRBD2; V: TRBV4-2
CDR3: CASSFHPPRDNEQFF; DNA: TGTGCCAGCAGCTTCCACCCACCCAGGGACAATGAGCAGTTCTTC; size: once; J: TRBJ2-1; D: .; V: TRBV7-3
CDR3: CASSQSFRVENTEAFF; DNA: TGTGCCAGCAGCCAATCGTTTCGAGTTGAGAACACTGAAGCTTTCTTT; size: once; J: TRBJ1-1; D: .; V: TRBV16
CDR3: CASSSQGVSDTQYF; DNA: TGTGCCAGCAGTTCTCAGGGGGTATCAGATACGCAGTATTTT; size: .; J: TRBJ2-3; D: TRBD1; V: TRBV11-2
CDR3: CASSELRPQHF; DNA: TGTGCCAGCAGTGAACTAAGGCCCCAGCATTTT; size: few; J: TRBJ1-5; D: .; V: TRBV6-1
CDR3: CASSVRGFDQPQHF; DNA: TGTGCCAGCAGCGTCAGGGGTTTTGATCAGCCCCAGCATTTT; size: once; J: TRBJ1-5; D: .; V: TRBV13
CDR3: CASSPLPTSSPGANVLTF; DNA: TGTGCCAGCTCACCCCTGCCCACTAGCAGTCCTGGGGCCAACGTCCTGACTTTC; size: .; J: TRBJ2-6; D: .; V: TRBV18
CDR3: CASSPPGPRDRGQVTEAFF; DNA: TGTGCCAGCAGCCCCCCCGGGCCCCGGGACAGGGGGCAGGTGACTGAAGCTTTCTTT; size: once; J: TRBJ1-1; D: TRBD1; V: TRBV7-9
CDR3: CASSQDPPGGFGYTF; DNA: TGTGCCAGCAGCCAAGACCCTCCGGGGGGGTTTGGCTACACCTTC; size: .; J: TRBJ1-2; D: .; V: TRBV4-2
CDR3: CASSLGRGDTSTDTQYF; DNA: TGCGCCAGCAGCCTCGGGAGGGGCGACACTAGCACAGATACGCAGTATTTT; size: .; J: TRBJ2-3; D: TRBD2; V: TRBV4-3
CDR3: CASSFQGTNEKLFF; DNA: TGCGCCAGCAGCTTCCAGGGAACTAATGAAAAACTGTTTTTT; size: few; J: TRBJ1-4; D: .; V: TRBV5-1
CDR3: CASGSRAGQYF; DNA: TGTGCCAGCGGAAGCAGGGCAGGGCAGTACTTC; size: .; J: TRBJ2-7; D: .; V: TRBV27
CDR3: CASGGIYEQYF; DNA: TGTGCCAGCGGGGGGATCTACGAGCAGTACTTC; size: .; J: TRBJ2-7; D: .; V: TRBV5-6
CDR3: CASRVISGNTIYF; DNA: TGTGCCAGTCGCGTAATCTCTGGAAACACCATATATTTT; size: .; J: TRBJ1-3; D: .; V: TRBV10-3
CDR3: CASRTGGSSTDTQYF; DNA: TGTGCCAGCCGAACAGGGGGCTCTAGCACAGATACGCAGTATTTT; size: .; J: TRBJ2-3; D: TRBD1; V: TRBV2
CDR3: CSARIPGGYTF; DNA: TGCAGTGCTAGAATCCCCGGGGGCTACACCTTC; size: .; J: TRBJ1-2; D: .; V: TRBV20-1
CDR3: CAGSKGQNYGYTF; DNA: TGTGCCGGCAGCAAGGGACAGAACTATGGCTACACCTTC; size: .; J: TRBJ1-2; D: TRBD1; V: TRBV27
CDR3: CASSPRPGTVEGSEQFF; DNA: TGTGCCAGCAGTCCCCGCCCTGGGACAGTGGAAGGTAGTGAGCAGTTCTTC; size: .; J: TRBJ2-1; D: TRBD1; V: TRBV27
CDR3: CASSRTSGGRETQYF; DNA: TGTGCCAGCAGCCGAACTAGCGGGGGAAGAGAGACCCAGTACTTC; size: .; J: TRBJ2-5; D: TRBD2; V: TRBV7-7
CDR3: CASSQEESNSYGYTF; DNA: TGCGCCAGCAGCCAAGAAGAGAGCAATAGCTATGGCTACACCTTC; size: once; J: TRBJ1-2; D: .; V: TRBV4-3
CDR3: CSVERTAGDEQYF; DNA: TGCAGCGTCGAAAGGACGGCAGGGGACGAGCAGTACTTC; size: .; J: TRBJ2-7; D: .; V: TRBV29-1
CDR3: CASSPWGGSAGEGETQYF; DNA: TGTGCCAGCAGCCCGTGGGGGGGGTCGGCGGGAGAGGGGGAGACCCAGTACTTC; size: .; J: TRBJ2-5; D: TRBD2; V: TRBV9
CDR3: CASSSQREGSNQPQHF; DNA: TGTGCCAGCAGCTCCCAGAGGGAGGGGAGCAATCAGCCCCAGCATTTT; size: .; J: TRBJ1-5; D: .; V: TRBV21-1
CDR3: CASRTGNTEAFF; DNA: TGTGCCAGCAGAACAGGGAACACTGAAGCTTTCTTT; size: few; J: TRBJ1-1; D: .; V: TRBV6-5
CDR3: CASSRDRGNTQYF; DNA: TGTGCCAGCAGCCGGGACAGGGGAAATACGCAGTATTTT; size: .; J: TRBJ2-3; D: TRBD1; V: TRBV7-7
CDR3: CSSSLVALAVQRNEQFF; DNA: TGTTCCAGCAGCTTAGTTGCACTAGCGGTCCAAAGGAATGAGCAGTTCTTC; size: .; J: TRBJ2-1; D: TRBD2; V: TRBV7-9
CDR3: CASSLVGGNEQFF; DNA: TGTGCCAGCAGCTTGGTAGGGGGCAATGAGCAGTTCTTC; size: .; J: TRBJ2-1; D: .; V: TRBV5-6
CDR3: CASSPRDRVYGYTF; DNA: TGTGCCAGCAGCCCCCGGGACAGGGTCTATGGCTACACCTTC; size: .; J: TRBJ1-2; D: TRBD1; V: TRBV27
CDR3: CASSPRGEDTQYF; DNA: TGTGCCAGCAGCCCGCGGGGGGAAGATACGCAGTATTTT; size: .; J: TRBJ2-3; D: TRBD2; V: TRBV9
CDR3: CASSVRESGELFF; DNA: TGTGCCAGCAGCGTGCGGGAGTCCGGGGAGCTGTTTTTT; size: .; J: TRBJ2-2; D: TRBD2; V: TRBV9
CDR3: CASSQDNYNSPLHF; DNA: TGTGCCAGCAGTCAAGACAACTATAATTCACCCCTCCACTTT; size: .; J: TRBJ1-6; D: .; V: TRBV6-5
CDR3: CASSQRTGYQPQHF; DNA: TGTGCCAGCAGCCAACGGACTGGATATCAGCCCCAGCATTTT; size: once; J: TRBJ1-5; D: .; V: TRBV13
CDR3: CASSSGVWGYTF; DNA: TGTGCCAGCAGCTCAGGGGTTTGGGGCTACACCTTC; size: .; J: TRBJ1-2; D: .; V: TRBV7-2
CDR3: CASSHVAGRGGTEAFF; DNA: TGCGCCAGCAGCCATGTAGCGGGCAGGGGAGGAACTGAAGCTTTCTTT; size: few; J: TRBJ1-1; D: .; V: TRBV4-1
CDR3: CASSLGTGPMNTEAFF; DNA: TGCGCCAGCAGCCTCGGGACAGGGCCTATGAACACTGAAGCTTTCTTT; size: .; J: TRBJ1-1; D: TRBD1; V: TRBV5-1
CDR3: CATVAQVADQPQHF; DNA: TGTGCCACCGTAGCGCAGGTTGCGGATCAGCCCCAGCATTTT; size: .; J: TRBJ1-5; D: .; V: TRBV6-1
CDR3: CASSQERVGYGYTF; DNA: TGCGCCAGCAGCCAAGAGAGGGTTGGCTATGGCTACACCTTC; size: .; J: TRBJ1-2; D: .; V: TRBV4-3
CDR3: CASSWGHISYEQYF; DNA: TGTGCCAGTAGTTGGGGACACATCTCCTACGAGCAGTACTTC; size: .; J: TRBJ2-7; D: .; V: TRBV19
CDR3: CASSSDPGVTEAFF; DNA: TGTGCCAGCAGTTCCGACCCGGGGGTAACTGAAGCTTTCTTT; size: .; J: TRBJ1-1; D: .; V: TRBV6-5
CDR3: CASIRTGEAGELFF; DNA: TGTGCCAGCATCCGGACAGGGGAGGCCGGGGAGCTGTTTTTT; size: .; J: TRBJ2-2; D: TRBD1; V: TRBV7-9